Below, 24 T cell receptor beta chains from the same sample are listed, as sequenced in a study of spatial heterogeneity in lung cancer. Stated time point: sample taken at primary tumor resection. Tumor, nontumor lung or frozen PBMC supplied whole RNA that was sequenced unsorted. TCRdb reprocessed the 5' RACE reads via MiXCR and lists one record per CDR3 protein. The table shows about 38,000 distinct CDR3 sequences, with approximately 5.5% occurring only once. Source: PBMCs, taken at surgery. These receptors were obtained from a male donor with early-stage non-small cell lung cancer.

In its sample, this clonotype was seen many times. The rearrangement links TRBV18 to TRBJ1-2; TRBD1 might be the D (5 bases). Germline-derived CDR1 and CDR2 are KGHSH and LQKENI. The V end was cut by 3 bases, the J end by 2 bases, with 16 bases between. CDR3 length equals 16 residues. CDR3 nucleotides: TGTGCCAGCTCACCGCCGGGACGGCCACTCAACTATGGCTACACCTTC. It is translated as CASSPPGRPLNYGYTF.

This clonotype was counted many times. The chain links TRBV9 to TRBJ1-5; no reliable D call. Germline assignment: CDR1 SGDLS and CDR2 YYNGEE. With 4 bases removed from V and 9 bases from J, the gap between germline ends came to 14 bases. The CDR3 has 13 amino acids. The CDR3: CASSRPPDRPQHF. The CDR3 DNA is TGTGCCAGCAGCCGTCCCCCCGATCGGCCCCAGCATTTT.

This clonotype was seen many times. This sequence joins TRBV9 and TRBJ1-5; D possibly corresponds to TRBD1 (5 bases). Trimming pared 0 bases from V and 6 bases from J, leaving 13 bases between. The CDR3 extends over 15 amino acids. Germline CDR1 SGDLS, CDR2 YYNGEE. The CDR3: CASSVGVQGTQPQHF. The CDR3 coding sequence is TGTGCCAGCAGCGTAGGAGTCCAGGGAACTCAGCCCCAGCATTTT.

This clonotype was seen repeatedly, ten times or more. The J gene is TRBJ2-5, the V gene TRBV10-3, with D possibly being TRBD2 (5 bases). The CDR3 length is 11 residues. The V gene's germline CDR1 is ENHRY and CDR2 SYGVKD. The germline V and J ends were trimmed by 5 bases and 5 bases, with 6 bases remaining between them. The CDR3 DNA reads as TGTGCCATCAGTTCGGGGGAGACCCAGTACTTC. This sequence encodes CAISSGETQYF.

This clonotype was counted many times. The chain uses TRBV18 and TRBJ2-5, with D tentatively TRBD2 (5 bases). From germline, CDR1 is KGHSH and CDR2 LQKENI. Trimming cost V 3 bases and J 7 bases, with 12 bases left between them. This CDR3 comprises 13 residues. CDR3 region: CASSPFVEGTQYF. The CDR3 DNA reads as TGTGCCAGCTCACCCTTCGTAGAGGGGACCCAGTACTTC.

This clonotype was recorded at least ten times. The chain employs TRBV3-1 and TRBJ2-1; 10 bases line up with TRBD2. This CDR3 region has 15 residues. V shed 4 bases and J 2 bases; nucleotides not matched to a gene: 2. The germline CDR1 and CDR2 sequences are LGHDT and YNNKEL (reference sequence). DNA of the CDR3: TGTGCCAGCAGCCGTAGCGGGGGGACCTACAATGAGCAGTTCTTC. It codes for CASSRSGGTYNEQFF.

This clonotype showed up many times. This rearrangement joins TRBV5-4 to TRBJ2-7, with D hard to call. The germline gives CDR1 SGHNT, CDR2 YYREEE (reference sequence). This CDR3 has 13 amino acids. Trimming took off 4 bases at V and 5 bases at J, with 13 bases between the two ends. Written as DNA, the CDR3 is TGTGCCAGCAGCGCCAGGTTAACTCACGAGCAGTACTTC. It codes for CASSARLTHEQYF.

At least ten counts were recorded for this clonotype. The chain carries TRBV24-1 and TRBJ2-3; D may be TRBD1 (6 bases). Germline lookup yields CDR1 KGHDR and CDR2 SFDVKD. V was cut by 4 bases and J by 3 bases, with 16 bases left in between. The CDR3 is made up of 16 amino acids. The CDR3 sequence: CATSDGDNLRTDTQYF. The CDR3 DNA is TGTGCCACCAGTGACGGGGACAACTTGAGGACAGATACGCAGTATTTT.

This clonotype appeared many times. The chain links TRBV6-2 or TRBV6-3 to TRBJ2-3; D might be TRBD1 or TRBD2, each matching 5 bases. The germline gives CDR1 MNHEY, CDR2 SVGEGT. V was clipped by 6 bases and J by 3 bases, with 16 bases between them. The CDR3 runs 15 residues. CDR3 loop: CASSATRGQTDTQYF. In DNA form, the CDR3 reads TGTGCCAGCAGCGCTACTAGGGGTCAGACAGATACGCAGTATTTT.

This clonotype has at least ten counts. A read error may account for a junction end that differs from germline. The rearrangement joins TRBV20-1 to TRBJ2-6, with 7 bases identical to TRBD2. Germline CDR1 and CDR2: DFQATT and SNEGSKA (reference sequence). This CDR3 has 15 amino acids. The CDR3 DNA is TGCAGTGCTAGAGTGGGGGGGTCTGGGACCAACGTCCTGACTTTC. Encoded protein: CSARVGGSGTNVLTF.

Ten or more counts support this clonotype. V gene TRBV27 combines with J gene TRBJ1-6; possibly TRBD1 for D (6 bases). The CDR3 extends over 16 amino acids. Germline V gene data show CDR1 as MNHEY and CDR2 as SMNVEV (reference sequence). V lost 5 bases and J 3 bases, leaving 14 bases between the germline ends. CDR3 in DNA: TGTGCCAGCAGTCCAGAAGGACAGTTCTATAATTCACCCCTCCACTTT. It is translated as CASSPEGQFYNSPLHF.

This clonotype was seen a handful of times. A much larger clone differs from this one at a single base, so this may be a read error. V gene TRBV7-9 combines with J gene TRBJ2-3; 7 positions match TRBD2. Germline CDR1 SEHNR, CDR2 FQNEAQ (reference sequence). V was clipped by 6 bases and J by 0 bases; unmatched bases: 9. This CDR3 spans 16 amino acids. The CDR3: CASSHSEGLSTDTQYF. The CDR3 region has the DNA TGTGCCAGCAGTCATAGCGAGGGACTAAGCACAGATACGCAGTATTTT.

The V and J genes are TRBV21-1 and TRBJ1-4. TRBV21-1 is marked as a pseudogene. The CDR3 has 16 residues. The chain's CDR3 is CASSPRWTLENEKLFF. The CDR3 DNA follows: TGTGCCAGCAGCCCTCGTTGGACTCTCGAAAATGAAAAACTGTTTTTT.

This clonotype was recorded at least ten times. The V and J genes are TRBV7-8 and TRBJ2-7; 7 positions agree with TRBD1. CDR3 length: 16 residues. Losses at the gene ends were 5 bases for V and 2 bases for J; bases not matched to a gene: 12. Germline CDR1 is SGHVS and CDR2 is FQNEAQ. CDR3: CASSIRQGLEAYEQYF. The CDR3, as DNA: TGTGCCAGCAGCATCCGACAGGGCCTAGAGGCCTACGAGCAGTACTTC.

This clonotype was observed many times. The chain carries TRBV5-5 and TRBJ2-7; possible D gene TRBD1, 6 bases. In germline, CDR1 is SGHKS, CDR2 YYEKEE (reference sequence). The V end lost 3 bases, the J end lost 7 bases, and 14 bases lay between the germline ends. The CDR3 consists of 13 residues. The CDR3 is CASSSPSGTEQYF. The CDR3 DNA is TGTGCCAGCAGCTCACCTTCCGGGACAGAGCAGTACTTC. The full variable domain, with the rest looked up from reference TRBV5-5 and TRBJ2-7, is DAGVTQSPTHLIKTRGQQVTLRCSPISGHKSVSWYQQVLGQGPQFIFQYYEKEERGRGNFPDRFSARQFPNYSSELNVNALLLGDSALYLCASSSPSGTEQYFGPGTRLTVT.

Details on this clonotype: Given a much more abundant clone one base away, this may be a read error. The chain is built from TRBV24-1 and TRBJ1-5; 7 bases align to TRBD1. The CDR3 contains 16 residues. V lost 2 bases and J lost 5; bases outside the gene matches: 8. CDR1 is KGHDR, CDR2 SFDVKD, per germline. The CDR3 sequence is CATSDSRQGQHQPQHF. The CDR3 region has the DNA TGTGCCACCAGTGATTCTAGACAGGGCCAACATCAGCCCCAGCATTTT.

This clonotype was observed at least ten times. V usage is TRBV28 and J usage is TRBJ1-4; 7 bases fit TRBD1. V lost 3 bases and J lost 8; bases outside the gene matches: 15. The CDR3 length is 17 residues. Per germline, CDR1 MDHEN and CDR2 SYDVKM. CDR3 bases: TGTGCCAGCAGTTTGGGCAGGGGGAGGGATACGGACGAAAAACTGTTTTTT. Translated, it gives CASSLGRGRDTDEKLFF. Full variable domain (missing parts from reference TRBV28 and TRBJ1-4): DVKVTQSSRYLVKRTGEKVFLECVQDMDHENMFWYRQDPGLGLRLIYFSYDVKMKEKGDIPEGYSVSREKKERFSLILESASTNQTSMYLCASSLGRGRDTDEKLFFGSGTQLSVL.

This clonotype appeared many times. The chain recombines TRBV12-3 or TRBV12-4 with TRBJ2-1; D may be TRBD2 (5 bases). CDR3 length: 13 residues. V lost 7 bases to trimming and J lost 5 bases, with 12 bases between them. The CDR3 protein is CASTHSVHNEQFF. The CDR3 DNA follows: TGTGCCAGCACTCATAGCGTGCACAATGAGCAGTTCTTC.

There are many counts of this clonotype. V usage is TRBV28 and J usage is TRBJ1-1; no clear D. The germline V gene has CDR1 MDHEN and CDR2 SYDVKM. The V end lost 2 bases, the J end lost 14 bases, and 18 bases lay between the germline ends. This CDR3 is built from 13 residues. The CDR3 reads CASSLGIRRSTFF. The CDR3, as DNA: TGTGCCAGCAGTTTAGGGATCCGAAGAAGCACCTTCTTT.

This clonotype was detected only a few times. The chain recombines TRBV27 with TRBJ1-2; 7 bases match TRBD1. Germline values: CDR1 MNHEY, CDR2 SMNVEV (reference sequence). The CDR3 runs to 18 residues. V was clipped by 2 bases and J by 0 bases; unmatched bases: 12. CDR3 sequence: CASSLTRRQGVTNYGYTF. The CDR3 DNA follows: TGTGCCAGCAGTTTAACCCGGCGACAGGGAGTAACTAACTATGGCTACACCTTC.

The chain employs TRBV7-2 and TRBJ2-1; TRBD2 aligns across 8 bases. The CDR3 is made up of 15 amino acids. V trimming: 4 bases; J trimming: 13 bases; junction bases outside the gene matches: 15. Germline assignment: CDR1 SGHTA and CDR2 FQGNSA. The CDR3 DNA reads as TGTGCCAGCAGCTCCCCCCCGGGGGGGCCCCCCCGCCAGTTCTTC. Its protein is CASSSPPGGPPRQFF.

This clonotype occurred a few times. V usage is TRBV10-3 and J usage is TRBJ1-6; D remains ambiguous. This CDR3 has 16 residues. Between the trimmed V and J ends, which lost 3 bases and 7 bases, there was a span of 16 bases. Per the germline V gene, CDR1 is ENHRY and CDR2 is SYGVKD. The CDR3 DNA follows: TGTGCCATCAGTGATTTAGGGATGGGGAACAATTCACCCCTCCACTTT. Amino acid sequence: CAISDLGMGNNSPLHF.

This clonotype was seen repeatedly, ten times or more. At one of its ends the junction is not consistent with the germline gene, which may arise from a read error. V and J are TRBV7-7 and TRBJ2-1; 7 nucleotides line up with TRBD1. The CDR3 totals 15 residues. Germline CDR1 reads SSHAT; CDR2 reads FNYEAQ (reference sequence). Here the CDR3 DNA reads TGTGCTAGCAGCCCAAATGAGGGGGCGATCAATGAGCAGTTCTTC. Translating it yields CASSPNEGAINEQFF.

This clonotype has only a few counts. DNA of the CDR3: TGTGCCAGTAGTATCCTCCAGGGTAACACTGAAGCTTTCTTT. This codes for CASSILQGNTEAFF. The J gene is TRBJ1-1, the V gene TRBV19, with a weak D call TRBD1 (5 bases). Germline V gene lookup returns CDR1 LNHDA and CDR2 SQIVND (reference sequence). This CDR3 has 14 amino acids. The ends were cut back, 3 bases at V and 2 bases at J, with 10 bases in the middle.